These 27 T cell receptor beta chains were all obtained from the same sample, sequenced in a study of Ad26.COV2.S vaccination and SARS-CoV-2 variants. Described treatment: around 19 received Ad26.COV2.S at low or high dose, single or two shots; 5 received placebo; per-sample allocation not given. Sampling was performed 63 days after the first vaccine or placebo injection. Repertoires were generated with immunoSEQ multiplex PCR, while TCRdb's copy carries only in-frame clones and drops some. The table includes about 680,000 clones, about 89% detected once. The sample was peripheral blood, taken in a trial of Ad26.COV2.S vaccine versus placebo. Receptor source: a person aged 18-60 years who received the Ad26.COV2.S COVID-19 vaccine or a placebo.

As for this clone: Other DNA sequences in this specimen translate into the identical CDR3. V usage is TRBV11-2 and J usage is TRBJ2-1, with D unclear. V lost 1 base, J lost 6 bases, and 4 bases lay in between. Germline V gene data show CDR1 as SGHAT and CDR2 as FQNNGV. This CDR3 contains 12 residues. CDR3 sequence (DNA): TGTGCCAGCAGCTTAGGCCGCAATGAGCAGTTCTTC. It is translated as CASSLGRNEQFF.

V is TRBV18 and J is TRBJ1-1, with no clear D. CDR1 and CDR2 (germline): KGHSH, LQKENI. The CDR3 loop spans 12 amino acids. The V end was cut by 6 bases, the J end by 7 bases, with 12 bases between. The CDR3 DNA follows: TGTGCCAGCTCCCCGGGTCGGGTTGAAGCTTTCTTT. Residues: CASSPGRVEAFF. The full variable domain, in which reference TRBV18 and TRBJ1-1 provide the parts outside the CDR3, is NAGVMQNPRHLVRRRGQEARLRCSPMKGHSHVYWYRQLPEEGLKFMVYLQKENIIDESGMPKERFSAEFPKEGPSILRIQQVVRGDSAAYFCASSPGRVEAFFGQGTRLTVV.

At least ten counts were recorded for this clone. The V call is TRBV6-6, the J call TRBJ2-5; 11 bases agree with TRBD2. This CDR3 spans 16 amino acids. CDR1 and CDR2 from the germline V gene are MNHNY and SVGAGI (reference sequence). Germline trimming cut 4 bases from V and 4 bases from J; bases unmatched to any gene: 8. CDR3 DNA: TGTGCCAGCAGTTCACTAGCGGGGGCCTCCAGAGAGACCCAGTACTTC. It specifies CASSSLAGASRETQYF.

In this sample, this clone turned up a few times. The rearrangement uses TRBV18 and TRBJ1-4; D call uncertain. The V gene's germline CDR1 is KGHSH and CDR2 LQKENI. The CDR3 is 14 amino acids. V shed 1 base and J shed 12 bases, with 15 bases lying between them. CDR3: CASSPREVDGELFF. The CDR3 DNA reads TGTGCCAGCTCACCACGTGAGGTCGATGGGGAACTGTTTTTT.

The chain is built from TRBV4-1 and TRBJ2-7, with TRBD2 matching 12 bases. CDR1 is MGHRA, CDR2 YSYEKL, per germline. This CDR3 contains 15 residues. Unmatched junction bases numbered 4, after V lost 1 base and J lost 6 bases. This CDR3 reads CASSQALAGGLEQYF. DNA for the CDR3: TGCGCCAGCAGCCAAGCACTAGCGGGGGGCCTCGAGCAGTACTTC.

V gene TRBV19 combines with J gene TRBJ2-6; 10 bases are shared with TRBD2. Per germline, CDR1 LNHDA and CDR2 SQIVND (reference sequence). The CDR3 totals 18 residues. With 2 bases clipped from V and 3 bases from J, the junction kept 7 bases outside the gene matches. CDR3 nucleotides: TGTGCCAGTAGTATAACCAGCGGGAGGGCCGGTGGGGCCAACGTCCTGACTTTC. Encoded protein: CASSITSGRAGGANVLTF.

To note about this clone: This specimen includes other DNA sequences encoding the same CDR3. The V call is TRBV27, the J call TRBJ2-7, with D maybe TRBD2 (6 bases). V was trimmed by 4 bases and J by 3 bases, leaving 10 bases between them. The CDR3 sequence is 13 residues long. Germline CDR1 reads MNHEY; CDR2 reads SMNVEV (reference sequence). The CDR3 loop reads CASSSGGSYEQYF. CDR3 DNA sequence: TGTGCCAGCAGTTCTGGAGGGAGCTACGAGCAGTACTTC.

V is TRBV6-5 and J is TRBJ2-7; 10 nucleotides line up with TRBD2. The CDR3 loop spans 15 amino acids. Germline assignment: CDR1 MNHEY and CDR2 SVGAGI. V shed 2 bases and J 5 bases; nucleotides not matched to a gene: 6. CDR3 bases: TGTGCCAGCAGTTACGGGCTAGCGGGAGAGAACGAGCAGTACTTC. This gives the protein CASSYGLAGENEQYF.

DNA of the CDR3: TGTGCCAGCTCACCACCGTGGCTGGGGGAGCAGTACTTC. Amino acids: CASSPPWLGEQYF. The J gene is TRBJ2-7, the V gene TRBV18; D ambiguous. V shed 0 bases and J shed 7 bases, with 10 bases lying between them. CDR3 length: 13 amino acids. From germline, CDR1 is KGHSH and CDR2 LQKENI.

The V call is TRBV6-5, the J call TRBJ2-1, with D possibly matching TRBD2 (6 bases). V shed 6 bases and J shed 15 bases, with 21 bases lying between them. CDR1 and CDR2 (germline): MNHEY, SVGAGI. The CDR3 sequence is 13 residues long. CDR3 sequence reads: CASSDGGWRVGFF. The DNA for the CDR3 is TGTGCCAGCAGCGATGGGGGATGGAGGGTGGGGTTCTTC.

The V gene is TRBV27, the J gene TRBJ2-2; 9 nucleotides agree with TRBD1. The CDR3 sequence is 15 residues long. J was trimmed by 5 bases and V by 6 bases; bases with no gene match: 7. In germline, CDR1 is MNHEY, CDR2 SMNVEV (reference sequence). CDR3 in DNA: TGTGCCAGCAGACCCGGGACAGGGCAGACCGGGGAGCTGTTTTTT. Its translation: CASRPGTGQTGELFF.

The chain is built from TRBV15 and TRBJ2-7; 7 bases are shared with TRBD2. Germline values: CDR1 LNHNV, CDR2 YYDKDF (reference sequence). The CDR3 spans 15 residues. V lost 5 bases and J lost 0; bases outside the gene matches: 7. The CDR3 nucleotides are TGTGCCACCAGCCCGGGGCGGGGGAGCTCCTACGAGCAGTACTTC. Translating it yields CATSPGRGSSYEQYF.

This clone has just a few counts. The chain uses TRBV24-1 and TRBJ2-7, with 14 nucleotides matching TRBD2. V shed 4 bases and J 3 bases; nucleotides not matched to a gene: 4. Germline assignment: CDR1 KGHDR and CDR2 SFDVKD. This CDR3 comprises 16 residues. DNA for the CDR3: TGTGCCACCAGTGAGGCCGGGACTAGCGGGAGCTACGAGCAGTACTTC. It codes for CATSEAGTSGSYEQYF.

This clone showed up just a few times. The identical CDR3 is also encoded by other nucleotide sequences in the sample. The J gene is TRBJ1-5, the V gene TRBV30; TRBD1 aligns across 7 bases. The germline V gene encodes CDR1 GTSNPN and CDR2 SVGIG (reference sequence). V gave up 3 bases and J gave up 2 bases; unmatched junction bases: 1. CDR3 size: 13 residues. The CDR3 loop reads CAWSTGGNQPQHF. The CDR3 bases are TGTGCCTGGAGCACAGGGGGCAATCAGCCCCAGCATTTT.

J is TRBJ2-3 and V is TRBV25-1; D is uncertain. The germline CDR1 and CDR2 sequences are MGHDK and SYGVNS. The CDR3 consists of 14 residues. Trimming left V 5 bases short and J 2 bases short, with 11 bases between. The CDR3 protein is CASSLALFTDTQYF. In nucleotides, the CDR3 is TGTGCCAGCAGTTTGGCCCTCTTCACAGATACGCAGTATTTT.

The chain is built from TRBV2 and TRBJ1-1; TRBD1 is a possible D gene (5 bases). Germline CDR1 is SNHLY and CDR2 is FYNNEI. V was clipped by 3 bases and J by 1 base, with 21 bases between them. This CDR3 contains 18 residues. CDR3 nucleotides: TGTGCCAGCAGTGAGAGGGTTCAGGGACCAGTCAAGAACACTGAAGCTTTCTTT. As protein: CASSERVQGPVKNTEAFF.

The chain uses TRBV24-1 and TRBJ2-1; the D gene is possibly TRBD2 (5 bases). This CDR3 has 15 residues. From germline, CDR1 is KGHDR and CDR2 SFDVKD. The ends were cut back, 0 bases at V and 8 bases at J, with 13 bases in the middle. The CDR3 DNA reads TGTGCCACCAGTGATTTGGGACTGGACGCGCATGAGCAGTTCTTC. This sequence encodes CATSDLGLDAHEQFF.

V is TRBV11-2 and J is TRBJ2-1; 9 bases match TRBD1. The CDR3 has 14 residues. With 1 base clipped from V and 6 bases from J, the junction kept 1 base outside the gene matches. From germline, CDR1 is SGHAT and CDR2 FQNNGV. The CDR3 loop is CASSLGQGGNEQFF. As DNA, the CDR3 is TGTGCCAGCAGCTTAGGACAGGGGGGCAATGAGCAGTTCTTC.

This clone was detected only once. The chain couples TRBV5-1 to TRBJ1-3; D unclear. The CDR3 length is 13 residues. Per germline, CDR1 SGHRS and CDR2 YFSETQ. Between the trimmed V and J ends, which lost 7 bases and 0 bases, there was a span of 8 bases. CDR3 protein: CASARGSGNTIYF. As DNA, the CDR3 is TGCGCCAGCGCTCGGGGCTCTGGAAACACCATATATTTT.

V is TRBV18 and J is TRBJ2-6; tentatively, D is TRBD1 (5 bases). This CDR3 spans 15 amino acids. Between the trimmed V and J ends, which lost 3 bases and 2 bases, there was a span of 8 bases. Germline V gives CDR1 KGHSH, CDR2 LQKENI. The CDR3 protein is CASSPVGPGANVLTF. CDR3 sequence (DNA): TGTGCCAGCTCACCCGTGGGGCCTGGGGCCAACGTCCTGACTTTC.

The table lists this clone with a count of one. The chain has TRBV13 and TRBJ2-1; D not certain. This CDR3 spans 14 amino acids. Germline values: CDR1 PRHDT, CDR2 FYEKMQ (reference sequence). The V and J ends lost 1 base and 6 bases respectively, with 10 bases between them. CDR3 region: CASSLASGPNEQFF. In nucleotides, the CDR3 is TGTGCCAGCAGCTTAGCGTCAGGTCCCAATGAGCAGTTCTTC.

The chain recombines TRBV18 with TRBJ2-5, with D possibly being TRBD1 (7 bases). In germline, CDR1 is KGHSH, CDR2 LQKENI. V gave up 2 bases and J gave up 5 bases, with 12 bases separating them. The CDR3 is 14 residues long. CDR3 coding DNA: TGTGCCAGCTCACCAGGAGGGGGCGAGGAGACCCAGTACTTC. Translated, it gives CASSPGGGEETQYF.

The CDR3 protein is CASSPAGGPGNEQFF. CDR3 bases: TGTGCCAGCAGCCCAGCGGGAGGGCCGGGCAATGAGCAGTTCTTC. The chain couples TRBV7-9 to TRBJ2-1, with 10 bases that match TRBD2. Trimming removed 5 bases from V and 6 bases from J; junction bases left unmatched: 7. Germline V gene lookup returns CDR1 SEHNR and CDR2 FQNEAQ (reference sequence). This CDR3 has 15 amino acids.

A single count supports this clone. The V call is TRBV27, the J call TRBJ2-7, with unresolved D. Trimming took off 5 bases at V and 1 base at J, with 15 bases between the two ends. The V gene's germline CDR1 is MNHEY and CDR2 SMNVEV (reference sequence). CDR3 length: 15 residues. The CDR3 loop reads CASSPYRARSYEQYF. Written as DNA, the CDR3 is TGTGCCAGCAGTCCCTACCGGGCACGTTCCTACGAGCAGTACTTC.

The V call is TRBV5-1, the J call TRBJ1-4; D might be TRBD1 (5 bases). The V end was cut by 3 bases, the J end by 2 bases, with 8 bases between. CDR3 size: 14 residues. The V gene's germline CDR1 is SGHRS and CDR2 YFSETQ. The CDR3 DNA reads as TGCGCCAGCAGCTGGGGACCGACTAATGAAAAACTGTTTTTT. Amino acids: CASSWGPTNEKLFF.

V usage is TRBV7-9 and J usage is TRBJ1-3, with a possible D match to TRBD1 (5 bases). The CDR3 runs 14 residues. Trimming took off 7 bases at V and 3 bases at J, with 13 bases between the two ends. Per germline, CDR1 SEHNR and CDR2 FQNEAQ (reference sequence). CDR3 coding DNA: TGTGCCAGCAACGGCCAGGGAGGTGGAAACACCATATATTTT. Translating it yields CASNGQGGGNTIYF.

J is TRBJ1-4 and V is TRBV30, with a tentative D call TRBD1 (5 bases). The ends were cut back, 5 bases at V and 5 bases at J, with 12 bases in the middle. CDR1 and CDR2 (germline): GTSNPN, SVGIG (reference sequence). The CDR3 length is 13 residues. CDR3 sequence: CAWAGRGNEKLFF. CDR3 sequence (DNA): TGTGCCTGGGCGGGACGGGGGAATGAAAAACTGTTTTTT. Filled out from reference TRBV30 and TRBJ1-4, the complete variable domain reads SQTIHQWPATLVQPVGSPLSLECTVEGTSNPNLYWYRQAAGRGLQLLFYSVGIGQISSEVPQNLSASRPQDRQFILSSKKLLLSDSGFYLCAWAGRGNEKLFFGSGTQLSVL.